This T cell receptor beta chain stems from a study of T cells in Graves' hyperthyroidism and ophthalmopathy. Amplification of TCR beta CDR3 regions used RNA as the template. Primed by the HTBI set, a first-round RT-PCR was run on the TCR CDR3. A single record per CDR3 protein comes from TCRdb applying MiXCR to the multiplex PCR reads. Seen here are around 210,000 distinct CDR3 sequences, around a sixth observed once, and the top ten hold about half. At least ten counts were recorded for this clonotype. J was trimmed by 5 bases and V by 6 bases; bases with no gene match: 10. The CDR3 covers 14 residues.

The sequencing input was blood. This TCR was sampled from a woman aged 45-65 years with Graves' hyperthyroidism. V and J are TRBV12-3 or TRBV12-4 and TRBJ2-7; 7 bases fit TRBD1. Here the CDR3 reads CASRKTGNSNEQYF. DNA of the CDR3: TGTGCCAGCAGAAAGACAGGGAATTCGAACGAGCAGTACTTC.